These T cell receptor beta chains were read from a single sample in a study of early T cells in non-severe SARS-CoV-2 infection. TCRdb re-called the 5' RACE reads with MiXCR, one entry per CDR3 protein. The data show around 68,000 distinct CDR3 sequences, 5.9% seen once. Sequences were derived from whole blood, sampled at baseline. Receptors were obtained from an adult who was a healthcare worker with PCR-confirmed SARS-CoV-2 infection or an uninfected control (not recorded which). The CDR3 runs from the conserved cysteine through the conserved F or W. The D gene is left open where the match is weak. Part of the rows lack a size; the others show once, few, many or a class for expanded clones.

V	D	size	J	DNA	CDR3
TRBV20-1	.	few	TRBJ1-2	TGCAGTCTCGGAGGGACGGAAGACTATGGCTACACCTTC	CSLGGTEDYGYTF
TRBV2	.	few	TRBJ2-3	TGTGCCAGCAGAAGTCTCAGGGACACAGATACGCAGTATTTT	CASRSLRDTDTQYF
TRBV3-1	.	many	TRBJ1-2	TGTGCCAGCAGCCAAGCGGGGGTTGGCTACACCTTC	CASSQAGVGYTF
TRBV14	TRBD1	many	TRBJ2-4	TGTGCCAGCGCTGAGACAGGGCTAGCCAAAAACATTCAGTACTTC	CASAETGLAKNIQYF
TRBV6-6	.	many	TRBJ1-1	TGTGCCAGCAGTTACTCGGGGCGGCTCACCCTCATGAACACTGAAGCTTTCTTT	CASSYSGRLTLMNTEAFF
TRBV3-1	TRBD2	many	TRBJ2-5	TGTGCCAGCAGCCAAGATGACGGGACTATGCAAGAGACCCAGTACTTC	CASSQDDGTMQETQYF
TRBV24-1	.	many	TRBJ2-1	TGTGCCACCAGTGATTCTTCCGGGCCTACCTACAATGAGCAGTTCTTC	CATSDSSGPTYNEQFF
TRBV19	.	many	TRBJ1-5	TGTGCCAGTAGTATAGGTGTCGGCAGAGATAGCAATCAGCCCCAGCATTTT	CASSIGVGRDSNQPQHF
TRBV15	TRBD2	few	TRBJ2-3	TGTGCCACCAGCAGAGATTTGACTAGCGGGACCTCTGGAGATACGCAGTATTTT	CATSRDLTSGTSGDTQYF
TRBV12-3/TRBV12-4	TRBD2	few	TRBJ2-1	TGTGCCAGCAGCCCCAGCGGGGCCAGAGAGCAGTTCTTC	CASSPSGAREQFF
TRBV6-5	.	medium-sized	TRBJ2-3	TGTGCCAGCAGTGGAGATGTAGGAGATACGCAGTATTTT	CASSGDVGDTQYF
TRBV7-3	.	many	TRBJ2-1	TGTGCCAGCAGCTCGGGTGGGAGAGCTTACAATGAGCAGTTCTTC	CASSSGGRAYNEQFF
TRBV27	.	many	TRBJ2-3	TGTGCCAGCAGTTTATCGATAGTCAACACAGATACGCAGTATTTT	CASSLSIVNTDTQYF
TRBV20-1	TRBD2	many	TRBJ2-2	TGCAGTGCTTGGACTAGCGGGAGAGCCGGGGAGCTGTTTTTT	CSAWTSGRAGELFF
TRBV19	TRBD2	many	TRBJ2-3	TGTGCCAGTAGCCGGACTAGCGGGATCTCAGATACGCAGTATTTT	CASSRTSGISDTQYF
TRBV28	.	many	TRBJ2-1	TGTGCCAGCAGTTTATTAGGGAATAGAGAGCAGTTCTTC	CASSLLGNREQFF
TRBV5-4	.	many	TRBJ2-7	TGTGCCAGCAGCTTGAACGAGCAGTACTTC	CASSLNEQYF
TRBV20-1	.	many	TRBJ2-7	TGCAGTGCTCTAGGGGGGAACCCTTACGAGCAGTACTTC	CSALGGNPYEQYF
TRBV4-2	TRBD2	many	TRBJ2-7	TGTGCCAGCAGCCAAGACACTAGCGGTCGGTCCTACGAGCAGTACTTC	CASSQDTSGRSYEQYF
TRBV24-1	.	many	TRBJ1-1	TGTGCCACCAGTGATCCTCCCACGAATGAAGCTTTCTTT	CATSDPPTNEAFF
TRBV28	.	many	TRBJ2-6	TGTGCCAGCGGTTTGGGGCCTGGGGCCAACGTCCTGACTTTC	CASGLGPGANVLTF
TRBV28	.	.	TRBJ1-2	TGTGCCAGCAGCCGCAGGTTTAACTATGGCTACACCTTC	CASSRRFNYGYTF
TRBV20-1	TRBD2	many	TRBJ2-1	TGCAGTGCTCCCCTGGGGACTAGCGGTCCCAATGAGCAGTTCTTC	CSAPLGTSGPNEQFF
TRBV3-1	TRBD2	many	TRBJ2-1	TGTGCCAGCAGCCAAGATCCTGGGACTAGCTTGTTCTTC	CASSQDPGTSLFF
TRBV7-9	TRBD1	few	TRBJ2-5	TGTGCCAGCAGTATCTCTTTGGGGACAGGGTCGAAAGAGACCCAGTACTTC	CASSISLGTGSKETQYF